The entry that follows covers one TCR beta chain sequence. Its antigen is not known. Germline V gives CDR1 MGHRA, CDR2 YSYEKL. The germline V and J ends were trimmed by 8 bases and 5 bases, with 18 bases remaining between them. The CDR3 covers 14 residues. These data are taken from a study of T cell repertoires in cytomegalovirus infection. TCRdb re-derived calls from the reads in MiXCR, one entry per CDR3 protein. The sample contains about 270,000 distinct CDR3 sequences, 20% to 25% of which appear only once. The starting material was cultured PBMCs, obtained from culture after CMV antigen stimulation. The gene calls are TRBV4-1 and TRBJ1-1; weak D call: TRBD1 (6 bases). The sequence was collected from a human donor in good health (CMV status not recorded). Some clones in this sample may be carry-over from other donors' samples. CDR3 in DNA: TGCGCCAGCTCAAACAGGGCGGTCAATACTGAAGCTTTCTTT. Translated: CASSNRAVNTEAFF.